The present T cell receptor beta chain was sequenced within a study of technical replicates of blood from a few donors. Profiling relied on immunoSEQ multiplex PCR, and the TCRdb table lists in-frame clones only, not all of them. The sample records approximately 75,000 clones, approximately 97% being singletons. Trimming removed 1 base from V and 5 bases from J, with 12 bases in between. The CDR3 totals 14 residues. CDR1 is SGHRS and CDR2 is YFSETQ in the germline V gene. The chain joins TRBV5-1 to TRBJ1-1; D remains ambiguous. The sample taken for sequencing was T cells isolated from PBMCs. The TCR originated in a human donor in good health. The CDR3, as DNA: TGCGCCAGCAGCTTGAACGGGATTGGGACTGAAGCTTTCTTT. Translation gives CASSLNGIGTEAFF.